A single T cell receptor beta chain is shown here with its context. The antigen remains unidentified. Regarding time point: persistent/refractory GD, antithyroid drugs over 5 years with positive TRAb. The TCR library was prepared using RNA isolated from PBMCs. The data were taken from a study of regulatory T cells in long-lasting Graves disease. The overall study: Over-5-year antithyroid drug use with positive TSH receptor antibodies defined persistent Graves' disease in the study. General study points: New patients shared about a thousand public clonotypes, fewer than the 2,500 to 3,500 shared by persistent patients. Persistent Graves' patients possessed reduced TCR diversity relative to recently diagnosed ones. The researchers studied only peripheral blood, not thyroid tissue.

The germline V gene has CDR1 DFQATT and CDR2 SNEGSKA (reference sequence). The CDR3 contains 15 residues. The V end was cut by 2 bases, the J end by 3 bases, with 13 bases between. Arm-PCR of CDR3 regions and iRepertoire HTBI primers were used to build TCR beta libraries. MiXCR was run by TCRdb on the multiplex PCR reads, yielding one entry per CDR3 protein. In the table there are some 330,000 distinct CDR3 sequences, approximately 25% of which are singletons. Source: peripheral blood mononuclear cells (PBMCs), taken when the disease was refractory, from a patient treated with antithyroid drugs. This chain links TRBV20-1 with TRBJ2-2; no reliable D call. This sequence was found in a woman between 40 and 50 years old with Graves disease. CDR3 sequence: CSARNLGRYTGELFF. Here the CDR3 DNA reads TGCAGTGCTAGAAACCTAGGGCGCTACACCGGGGAGCTGTTTTTT.